This T cell receptor (beta chain) came from a study of blood T cells in healthy people across ages. With a J-beta primer mix and a sample-barcoded 5' primer, a second PCR ran about 6 to 11 cycles. TCRdb processed the 5' RACE reads anew with MiXCR; each CDR3 protein has one entry. The sample comprises more than 650,000 distinct CDR3 sequences, about 20% of which are singletons, and less than 25% rests with the top ten. This clonotype was seen only a few times. This CDR3 spans 16 amino acids. V was shortened by 1 base and J by 0 bases, with 9 bases between the two germline ends. The germline V gene encodes CDR1 KGHSH and CDR2 LQKENI.

The rearrangement uses TRBV18 and TRBJ2-2; D remains ambiguous. Sequencing input: blood. This TCR derives from an older man in good health. CDR3 nucleotide sequence: TGTGCCAGCTCACCACTGGTAGTCCCGAACACCGGGGAGCTGTTTTTT. Translating gives CASSPLVVPNTGELFF.